The present entry profiles one T cell receptor (beta chain) with its context. Its antigen is unidentified. The data derive from a study of shared clonotypes between healthy human individuals. Overall study findings and caveats: Sequencing depth was expected to affect clonotype sharing among donors. Across subsets, estimated richness was generally greater for naive than for memory populations. All-four-donor shared clonotypes had higher generation probabilities than non-shared clonotypes did.

Germline lookup yields CDR1 MGHRA and CDR2 YSYEKL. Germline trimming cut 4 bases from V and 0 bases from J; bases unmatched to any gene: 2. This CDR3 spans 15 amino acids. Only CD45RO-negative cells positively selected for CCR7 counted as naive CD8 cells, so terminally differentiated effector memory CD45RA+ cells were excluded. The input for sorted-subset replicate PCRs was about 200 ng DNA, tens of thousands of T cell genomes. Libraries were prepared by immunoSEQ multiplex PCR; TCRdb keeps only in-frame clonotypes and omits some of them. Among more than 2 million clones listed, 93% were seen once. V and J are TRBV4-1 and TRBJ1-2; the match to TRBD1 covers 10 bases. This clonotype was sampled from a man aged 18 to 35 in good health. Some clones in this sample may be carry-over from other donors' samples. Material for sequencing was naive CD8+ T cells from PBMCs. The CDR3 sequence: CASSPDRGSNYGYTF. The CDR3 nucleotides read TGCGCCAGCAGCCCGGACAGGGGGTCTAACTATGGCTACACCTTC.